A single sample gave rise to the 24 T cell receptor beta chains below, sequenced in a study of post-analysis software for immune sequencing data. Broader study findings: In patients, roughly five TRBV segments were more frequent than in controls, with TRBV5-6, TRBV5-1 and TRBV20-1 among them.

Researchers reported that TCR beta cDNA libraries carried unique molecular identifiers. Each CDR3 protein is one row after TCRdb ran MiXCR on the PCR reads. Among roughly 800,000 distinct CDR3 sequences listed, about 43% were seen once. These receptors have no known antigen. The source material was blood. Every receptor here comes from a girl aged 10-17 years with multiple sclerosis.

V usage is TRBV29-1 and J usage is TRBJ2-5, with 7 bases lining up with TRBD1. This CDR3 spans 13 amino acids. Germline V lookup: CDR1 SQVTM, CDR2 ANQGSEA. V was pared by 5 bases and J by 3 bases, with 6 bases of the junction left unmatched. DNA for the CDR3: TGCAGCGTTCCGGATGACAGGGAAGAGACCCAGTACTTC. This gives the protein CSVPDDREETQYF. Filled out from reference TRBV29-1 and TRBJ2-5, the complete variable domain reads SAVISQKPSRDICQRGTSLTIQCQVDSQVTMMFWYRQQPGQSLTLIATANQGSEATYESGFVIDKFPISRPNLTFSTLTVSNMSPEDSSIYLCSVPDDREETQYFGPGTRLLVL.

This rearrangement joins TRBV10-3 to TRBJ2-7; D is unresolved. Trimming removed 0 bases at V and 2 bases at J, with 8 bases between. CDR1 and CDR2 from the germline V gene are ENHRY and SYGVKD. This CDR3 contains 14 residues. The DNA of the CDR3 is TGTGCCATCAGTGAGTCTATAAGGGCCTACGAGCAGTACTTC. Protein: CAISESIRAYEQYF.

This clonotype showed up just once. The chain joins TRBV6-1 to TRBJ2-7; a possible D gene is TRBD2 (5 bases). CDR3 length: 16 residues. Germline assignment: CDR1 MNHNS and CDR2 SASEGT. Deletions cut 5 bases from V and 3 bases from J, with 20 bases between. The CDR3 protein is CASSRVVGLSVYEQYF. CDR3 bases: TGTGCCAGCAGTAGGGTAGTAGGACTGAGCGTCTACGAGCAGTACTTC.

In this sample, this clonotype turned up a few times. CDR3 sequence reads: CAIGDRGPTEAFF. In nucleotides, the CDR3 is TGTGCCATCGGGGACAGGGGACCCACTGAAGCTTTCTTT. J is TRBJ1-1 and V is TRBV10-3, with 10 bases lining up with TRBD1. The germline V gene has CDR1 ENHRY and CDR2 SYGVKD. This CDR3 region has 13 residues. V lost 8 bases to trimming and J lost 4 bases; unmatched junction nucleotides: 4.

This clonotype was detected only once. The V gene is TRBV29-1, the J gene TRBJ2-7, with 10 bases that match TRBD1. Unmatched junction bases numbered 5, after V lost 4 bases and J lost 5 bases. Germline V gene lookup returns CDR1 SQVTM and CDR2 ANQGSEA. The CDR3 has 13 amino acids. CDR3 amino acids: CSVAGTGAHEQYF. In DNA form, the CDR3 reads TGCAGCGTTGCCGGGACAGGGGCCCACGAGCAGTACTTC.

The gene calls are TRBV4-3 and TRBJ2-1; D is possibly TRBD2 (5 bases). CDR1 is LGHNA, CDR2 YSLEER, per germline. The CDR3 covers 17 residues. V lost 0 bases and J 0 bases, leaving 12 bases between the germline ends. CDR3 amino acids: CASSQDPPGFSYNEQFF. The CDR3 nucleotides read TGCGCCAGCAGCCAAGATCCCCCGGGATTCTCCTACAATGAGCAGTTCTTC.

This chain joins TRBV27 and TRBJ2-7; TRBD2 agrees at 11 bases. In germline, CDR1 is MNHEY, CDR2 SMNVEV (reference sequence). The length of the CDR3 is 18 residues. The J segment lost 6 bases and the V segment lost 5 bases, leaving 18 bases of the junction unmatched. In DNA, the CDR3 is TGTGCCAGCAGTAGGGAACTAGCGGGAGCAGGGGGATACGGCGAGCAGTACTTC. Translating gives CASSRELAGAGGYGEQYF.

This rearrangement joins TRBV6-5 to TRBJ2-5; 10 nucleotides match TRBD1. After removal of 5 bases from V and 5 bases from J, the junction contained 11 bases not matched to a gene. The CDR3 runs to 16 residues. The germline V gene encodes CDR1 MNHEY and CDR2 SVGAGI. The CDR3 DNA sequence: TGTGCCAGCAGTCCGGGGACAGGGGTTTTAGGGGAGACCCAGTACTTC. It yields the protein CASSPGTGVLGETQYF.

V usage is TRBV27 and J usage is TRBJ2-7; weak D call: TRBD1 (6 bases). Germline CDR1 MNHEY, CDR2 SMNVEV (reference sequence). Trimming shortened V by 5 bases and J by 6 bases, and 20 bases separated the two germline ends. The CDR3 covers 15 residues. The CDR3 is CASSLIQGPTREQYF. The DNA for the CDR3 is TGTGCCAGCAGTCTAATACAGGGCCCCACTCGCGAGCAGTACTTC.

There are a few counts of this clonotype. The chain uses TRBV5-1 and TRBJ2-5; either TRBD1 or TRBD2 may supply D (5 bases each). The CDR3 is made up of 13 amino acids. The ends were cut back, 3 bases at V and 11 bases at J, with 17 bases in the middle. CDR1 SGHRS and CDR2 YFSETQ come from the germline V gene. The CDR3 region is CASSSGPQEEQYF. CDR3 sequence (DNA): TGCGCCAGCAGCTCGGGACCGCAGGAGGAGCAGTACTTC.

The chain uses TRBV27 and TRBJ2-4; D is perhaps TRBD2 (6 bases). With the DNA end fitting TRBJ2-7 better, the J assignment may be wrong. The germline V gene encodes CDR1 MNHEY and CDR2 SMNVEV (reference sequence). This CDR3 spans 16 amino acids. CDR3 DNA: TGTGCCAGCAGTTTTGGAGGGGCCGAACTCCATTACGAGCAGTACTTC. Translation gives CASSFGGAELHYEQYF.

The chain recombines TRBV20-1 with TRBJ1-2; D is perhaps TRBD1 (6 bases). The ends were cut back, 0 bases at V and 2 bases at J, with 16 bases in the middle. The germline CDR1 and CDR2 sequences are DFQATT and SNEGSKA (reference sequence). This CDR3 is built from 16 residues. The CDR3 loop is CSARDPTQGLNYGYTF. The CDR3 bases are TGCAGTGCTAGAGATCCTACACAGGGACTCAACTATGGCTACACCTTC.

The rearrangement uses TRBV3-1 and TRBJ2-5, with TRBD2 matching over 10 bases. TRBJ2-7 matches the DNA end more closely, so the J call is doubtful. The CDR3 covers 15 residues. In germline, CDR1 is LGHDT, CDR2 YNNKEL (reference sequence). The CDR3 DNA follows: TGTGCCAGCAGCCAAGTACTAGCGGGAAGGTACGAGCAGTACTTC. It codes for CASSQVLAGRYEQYF.

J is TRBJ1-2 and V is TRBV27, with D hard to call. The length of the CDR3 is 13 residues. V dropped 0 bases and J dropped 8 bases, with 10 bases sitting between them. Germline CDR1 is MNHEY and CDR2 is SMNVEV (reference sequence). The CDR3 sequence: CASSLSLGSGYTF. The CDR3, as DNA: TGTGCCAGCAGTTTATCGTTGGGGTCAGGCTACACCTTC.

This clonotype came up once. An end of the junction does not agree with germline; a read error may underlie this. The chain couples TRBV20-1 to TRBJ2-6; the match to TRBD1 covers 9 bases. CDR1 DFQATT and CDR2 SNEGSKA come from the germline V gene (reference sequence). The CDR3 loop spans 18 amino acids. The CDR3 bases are TGCAGTGCGCGAATGCCCGGGACAGGGCAAGGAGGGGCCAACGTCCGGACTTTC. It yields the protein CSARMPGTGQGGANVRTF.

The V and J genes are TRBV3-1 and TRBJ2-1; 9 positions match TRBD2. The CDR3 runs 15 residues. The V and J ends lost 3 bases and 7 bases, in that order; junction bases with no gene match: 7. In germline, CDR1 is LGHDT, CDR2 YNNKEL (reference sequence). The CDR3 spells CASSQVAGEWNEQFF. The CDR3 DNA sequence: TGTGCCAGCAGCCAGGTAGCGGGAGAATGGAATGAGCAGTTCTTC.

The DNA of the CDR3 is TGTGCCTTATCCGGGACAGGGGAACTAGGCTACACCTTC. Amino acids: CALSGTGELGYTF. This rearrangement joins TRBV30 to TRBJ1-2, with 10 bases that match TRBD1. The CDR3 sequence is 13 residues long. Germline-derived CDR1 and CDR2 are GTSNPN and SVGIG (reference sequence). V dropped 7 bases and J dropped 8; count of bases not matched to a gene: 10.

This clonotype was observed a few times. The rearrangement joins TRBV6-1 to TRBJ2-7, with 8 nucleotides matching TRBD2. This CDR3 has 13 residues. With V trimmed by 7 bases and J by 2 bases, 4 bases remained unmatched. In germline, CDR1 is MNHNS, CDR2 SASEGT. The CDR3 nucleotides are TGTGCCAGCAAGAGCGGGAGTACCTACGAGCAGTACTTC. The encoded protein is CASKSGSTYEQYF.

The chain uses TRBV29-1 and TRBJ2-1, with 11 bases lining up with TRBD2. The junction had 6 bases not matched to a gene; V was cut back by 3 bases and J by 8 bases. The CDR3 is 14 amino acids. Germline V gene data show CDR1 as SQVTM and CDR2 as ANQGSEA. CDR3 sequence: CSVEGLAEADEQFF. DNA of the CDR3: TGCAGCGTTGAGGGACTAGCGGAGGCAGATGAGCAGTTCTTC.

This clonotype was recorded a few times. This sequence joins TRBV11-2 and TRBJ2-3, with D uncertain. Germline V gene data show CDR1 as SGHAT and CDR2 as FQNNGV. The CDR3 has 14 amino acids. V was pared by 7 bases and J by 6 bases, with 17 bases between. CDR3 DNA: TGTGCCAGCAACCTCGGAGCCATCACGGATACGCAGTATTTT. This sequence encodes CASNLGAITDTQYF.

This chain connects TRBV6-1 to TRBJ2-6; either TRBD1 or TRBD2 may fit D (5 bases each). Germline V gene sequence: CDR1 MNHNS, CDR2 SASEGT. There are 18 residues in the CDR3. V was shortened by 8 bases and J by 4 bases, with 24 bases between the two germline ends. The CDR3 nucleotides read TGTGCCAGCTCACTAAGGGATAGTGGGGGTTCCGGGGCCAACGTCCTGACTTTC. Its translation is CASSLRDSGGSGANVLTF.

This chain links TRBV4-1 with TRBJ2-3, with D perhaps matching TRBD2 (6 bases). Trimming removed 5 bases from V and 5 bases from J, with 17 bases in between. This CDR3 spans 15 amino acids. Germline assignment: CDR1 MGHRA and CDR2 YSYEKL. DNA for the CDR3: TGCGCCAGCAGCACAACTAGCAGGAGTATAGATACGCAGTATTTT. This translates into CASSTTSRSIDTQYF.

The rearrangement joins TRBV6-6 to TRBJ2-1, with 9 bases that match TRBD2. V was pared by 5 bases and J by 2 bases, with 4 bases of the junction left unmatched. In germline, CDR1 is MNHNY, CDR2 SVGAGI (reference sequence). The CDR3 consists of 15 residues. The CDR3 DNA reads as TGTGCCAGCAGTCAGACTAGCGGCCCCTACAATGAGCAGTTCTTC. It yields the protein CASSQTSGPYNEQFF.

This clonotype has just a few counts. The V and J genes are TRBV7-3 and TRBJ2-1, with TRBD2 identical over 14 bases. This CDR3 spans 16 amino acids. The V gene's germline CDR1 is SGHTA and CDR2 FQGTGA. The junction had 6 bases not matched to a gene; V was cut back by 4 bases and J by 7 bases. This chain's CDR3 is CASSSGLAGVGNEQFF. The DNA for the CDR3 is TGTGCCAGCAGCTCGGGACTAGCGGGAGTAGGGAATGAGCAGTTCTTC.